Listed below are T cell receptor beta chains from one sample, sequenced in a study of CD8+CD57+ T cells in acquired aplastic anemia. TCRdb passed the reads through MiXCR, listing each CDR3 protein once. The data show 400,000 to 450,000 distinct CDR3 sequences, just under 70% seen once. The sample consisted of sorted CD4+, CD8+, or CD8+CD57+ T cells (not recorded which) from PBMCs. Receptor source: a human donor in good health, serving as a control. CDR3s include the opening cysteine and the closing phenylalanine or tryptophan. The D gene is left open where the match is weak. Clone size is stated in some rows and not others, as once, few, many or a class when expanded.

clone size,CDR3 length,J gene,V gene,D gene,CDR3 DNA,CDR3 protein
NA,15,TRBJ1-2,TRBV7-3,NA,NA,CASGVARGYGYTFTF
NA,14,TRBJ1-2,TRBV7-8,TRBD1,TGTGCCAGCAGACCGGGACAGACTAACTATGGCTACACCTTC,CASRPGQTNYGYTF
many,13,TRBJ1-1,TRBV29-1,NA,TGCAGCGTTGAGCTTATTGGGGGGACTGAAGCTTTCTTT,CSVELIGGTEAFF
NA,12,TRBJ2-7,TRBV11-3,TRBD1,TGTGCCAGCAGCTCACACAGGGGCGAGCAGTACTTC,CASSSHRGEQYF
NA,13,TRBJ2-7,TRBV7-8,TRBD1,TGTGCCAGCAATAAGGACAGGATCTACGAGCAGTACTTC,CASNKDRIYEQYF
NA,14,TRBJ2-3,TRBV9,NA,TGTGCCAGCAGCCTTGCGGGGGCCACTGAAGCTTTCTATTTT,CASSLAGATEAFYF
NA,13,TRBJ2-5,TRBV5-8,TRBD2,TGTGCCAGCAGCCCATGGAGAGTAGCGGGCCAGTACTTC,CASSPWRVAGQYF
NA,13,TRBJ1-2,TRBV7-2,NA,TGTGCCAGCAGCAAAAGGCGGGATTGTGGCTACACCTTC,CASSKRRDCGYTF
NA,12,TRBJ2-1,TRBV9,NA,TGTGCCAGCAGCGTAGCTCTGGATGAGCAGTTCTTC,CASSVALDEQFF
few,16,TRBJ1-1,TRBV24-1,TRBD1,TGTGCCACCAGTGACCGAAGACAGGGTTTGGGCACTGAAGCTTTCTTT,CATSDRRQGLGTEAFF
NA,13,TRBJ2-7,TRBV7-2,NA,TGTGCCAGCACCAGCGACTTCGCCTACGAGCAGTACTTC,CASTSDFAYEQYF
NA,13,TRBJ2-1,TRBV5-4,NA,TGTGCCAGCAGCGTTGAGCGGAACAATGAGCAGTTCTTC,CASSVERNNEQFF
NA,13,TRBJ2-7,TRBV20-1,TRBD1,TGCAGTGCCGTGGGACAGGCTATCAGGGAGCAGTACTTC,CSAVGQAIREQYF
NA,11,TRBJ1-2,TRBV12-3/TRBV12-4,NA,TGTGCCAGCAGTGCCAGTTGGGTCCACACCTTC,CASSASWVHTF
NA,15,TRBJ1-6,TRBV10-3,NA,TGTGCCATCAGTGAAGGAAAGGGCTATAATTCACCCCTCCACTTT,CAISEGKGYNSPLHF
NA,14,TRBJ2-3,TRBV5-1,NA,TGCGCCAGCAGCTTGCCTGAGTCTGAAGCTACGCAGTATTTT,CASSLPESEATQYF
NA,13,TRBJ2-1,TRBV2,TRBD2,TGTGCCAGGGAGTCGGGGGGGCTCGATGAGCAGTTCTTC,CARESGGLDEQFF
NA,14,TRBJ1-1,TRBV7-8,NA,TGTGCTAGCAGCTTAGTCCGGTTGGACACTGAAGCTTTCTTT,CASSLVRLDTEAFF
NA,17,TRBJ2-1,TRBV7-3,NA,TGTGCCAGCAGCCTAGCCCCCTGGGGACTCTCCTACTATGAGCAGTTCTTC,CASSLAPWGLSYYEQFF
NA,13,TRBJ1-4,TRBV24-1,NA,TGTGCCACCGGGAAGTCGGGTAATGAAAAACTGTTTTTT,CATGKSGNEKLFF